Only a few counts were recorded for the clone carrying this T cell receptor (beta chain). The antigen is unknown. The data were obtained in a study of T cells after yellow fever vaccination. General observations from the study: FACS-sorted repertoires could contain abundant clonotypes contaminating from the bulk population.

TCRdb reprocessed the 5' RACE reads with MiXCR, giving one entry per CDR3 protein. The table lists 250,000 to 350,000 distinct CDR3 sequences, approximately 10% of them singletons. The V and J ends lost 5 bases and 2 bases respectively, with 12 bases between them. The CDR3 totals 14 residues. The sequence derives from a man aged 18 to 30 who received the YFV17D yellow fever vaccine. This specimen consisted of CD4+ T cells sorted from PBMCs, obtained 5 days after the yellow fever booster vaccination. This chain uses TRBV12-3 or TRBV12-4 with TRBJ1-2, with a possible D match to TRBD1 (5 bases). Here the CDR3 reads CASSARAVNYGYTF. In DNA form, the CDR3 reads TGTGCCAGCAGTGCCAGGGCGGTAAACTATGGCTACACCTTC.